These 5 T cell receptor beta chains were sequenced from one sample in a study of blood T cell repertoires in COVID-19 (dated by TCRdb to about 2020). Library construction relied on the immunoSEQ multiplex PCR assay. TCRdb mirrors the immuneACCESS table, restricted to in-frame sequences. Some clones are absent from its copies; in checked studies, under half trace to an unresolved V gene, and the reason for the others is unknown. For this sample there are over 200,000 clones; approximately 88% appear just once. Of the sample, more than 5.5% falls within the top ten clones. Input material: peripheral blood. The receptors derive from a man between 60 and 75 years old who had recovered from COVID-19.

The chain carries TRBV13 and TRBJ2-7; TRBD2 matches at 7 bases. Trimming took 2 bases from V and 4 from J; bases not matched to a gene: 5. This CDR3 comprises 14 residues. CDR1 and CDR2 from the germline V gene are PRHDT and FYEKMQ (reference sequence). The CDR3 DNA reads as TGTGCCAGCAGCTTAAGTCAGGGAGGGTACGAGCAGTACTTC. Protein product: CASSLSQGGYEQYF.

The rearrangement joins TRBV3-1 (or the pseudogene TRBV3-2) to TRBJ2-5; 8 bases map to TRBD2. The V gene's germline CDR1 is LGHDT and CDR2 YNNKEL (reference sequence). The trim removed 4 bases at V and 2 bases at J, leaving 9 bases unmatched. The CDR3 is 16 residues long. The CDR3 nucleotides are TGTGCCAGCAGCCTTCAGGAAGCGGGGGCTCAAGAGACCCAGTACTTC. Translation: CASSLQEAGAQETQYF.

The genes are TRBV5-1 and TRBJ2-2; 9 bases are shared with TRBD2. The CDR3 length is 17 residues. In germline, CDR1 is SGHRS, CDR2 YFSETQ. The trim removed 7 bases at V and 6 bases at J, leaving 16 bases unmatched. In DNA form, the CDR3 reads TGCGCCAGCGGATCCCCCCGACTAGCGGATGGAGCCGGGGAGCTGTTTTTT. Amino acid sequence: CASGSPRLADGAGELFF. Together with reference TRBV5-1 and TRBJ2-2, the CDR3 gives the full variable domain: KAGVTQTPRYLIKTRGQQVTLSCSPISGHRSVSWYQQTPGQGLQFLFEYFSETQRNKGNFPGRFSGRQFSNSRSEMNVSTLELGDSALYLCASGSPRLADGAGELFFGEGSRLTVL.

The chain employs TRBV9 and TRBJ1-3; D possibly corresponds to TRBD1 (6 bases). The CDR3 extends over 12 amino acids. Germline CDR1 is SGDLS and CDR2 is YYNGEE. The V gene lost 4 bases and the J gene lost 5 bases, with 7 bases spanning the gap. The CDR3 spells CASSRDRNTIYF. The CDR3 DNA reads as TGTGCCAGCAGCCGGGACAGAAACACCATATATTTT.

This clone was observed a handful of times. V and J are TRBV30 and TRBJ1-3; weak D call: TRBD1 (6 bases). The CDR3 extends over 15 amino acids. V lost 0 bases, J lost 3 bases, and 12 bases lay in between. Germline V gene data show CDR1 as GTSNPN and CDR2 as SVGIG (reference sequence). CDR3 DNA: TGTGCCTGGAGTGTACCAGGGGCGAGTGGAAACACCATATATTTT. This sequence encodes CAWSVPGASGNTIYF. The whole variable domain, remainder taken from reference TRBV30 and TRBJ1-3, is SQTIHQWPATLVQPVGSPLSLECTVEGTSNPNLYWYRQAAGRGLQLLFYSVGIGQISSEVPQNLSASRPQDRQFILSSKKLLLSDSGFYLCAWSVPGASGNTIYFGEGSWLTVV.